The entry below gives a single TCR beta chain sequence along with its context. These data belong to a study of blood T cells in healthy people across ages. The CDR3 sequence is 17 residues long. PCR was performed a second time for about 6 to 11 cycles using a sample-barcoded 5' primer and a J-beta primer mix. TCRdb processed the 5' RACE reads anew with MiXCR; each CDR3 protein has one entry. The data hold just under 550,000 distinct CDR3 sequences, with about 24% observed a single time. The sample was also linked to a second study, of T cells of mothers and their children. Per that paper: Maternal samples each gave over 9.5 million TCR beta CDR3 reads, and child samples roughly 3 million each.

The sequenced sample was blood. V usage is TRBV21-1 and J usage is TRBJ2-7; the tabulated D call, TRBD1, remains unverified against the DNA. TRBV21-1 is marked as a pseudogene. This TCR was sampled from a boy younger than 18 in good health. CDR3 in amino acids: CASSNRDRCYLALEQYF. The CDR3 DNA reads TGTGCCAGCAGCAACCGGGACAGGTGTTACCTAGCTCTCGAGCAGTACTTC.